This T cell receptor (beta chain) was sequenced during a study of vaccination and CD4 T cells after COVID-19. There are a few counts of this clonotype. Its antigen is not known. The CDR3 runs to 17 residues. The Oncomine TCR Beta short-read assay was applied to DNA of cultured CD4+ T cells. TCRdb re-derived calls from the PCR reads in MiXCR, one entry per CDR3 protein. The sample records fewer than 15,000 distinct CDR3 sequences, more than 45% being singletons. Documented treatment: approximately 11-day PBMC culture with coronavirus spike peptide pools or control peptides (ViraFEST assay). The cultures had half their medium swapped for fresh IL-2 medium on days 3 and 7.

This TCR derives from a human donor who had recovered from COVID-19. The chain couples TRBV21-1 to TRBJ1-1; the D call of TRBD1 is as the table states it, not checked on the DNA. TRBV21-1 is a listed pseudogene. The sample consisted of CD4+ T cells from blood, cultured in vitro. CDR3 DNA sequence: TGTGCCAGCAGCAAAGTCGAAAGGGGACAGGGGCGGCCTGAAGCTTTCTTT. It codes for CASSKVERGQGRPEAFF.